One T cell receptor beta chain is described in this entry. The data stem from a study of shared clonotypes between healthy human individuals. Germline V gene sequence: CDR1 SNHLY, CDR2 FYNNEI. CDR3 length: 12 residues. V trimming: 11 bases; J trimming: 3 bases; junction bases outside the gene matches: 6. Several immunoSEQ plates held equal portions of the genomic DNA taken from each subset. Produced via immunoSEQ multiplex PCR; TCRdb's table is partial and in-frame only. Among a few million clones listed, about nine tenths were seen once. The genes are TRBV2 and TRBJ2-5; 7 nucleotides agree with TRBD2. Sequencing was performed on naive CD4+ T cells from PBMCs. The subset was: CD45RA+ positively selected. The clonotype was recovered from a man aged 18 to 29 in good health. Some clones in this sample may be carry-over from other donors' samples. The CDR3 coding sequence is TGTGCCTGTGGGGGAGGGGAAGAGACCCAGTACTTC. Protein product: CACGGGEETQYF.